What follows are 18 T cell receptor beta chains derived from one specimen sequenced in a study of blood T cell repertoires in COVID-19. Method: immunoSEQ multiplex PCR; TCRdb's copy keeps in-frame clones and lacks some. The repertoire holds some 290,000 clones, with approximately 91% as singletons. Material: PBMCs or T cells enriched from blood (not recorded which). The receptors shown here come from a woman in her forties with acute COVID-19.

The chain combines TRBV19 with TRBJ1-2; TRBD1 matches at 9 bases. J was trimmed by 2 bases and V by 5 bases; bases with no gene match: 9. The CDR3 length is 16 residues. The germline V gene has CDR1 LNHDA and CDR2 SQIVND (reference sequence). The chain's CDR3 is CASSPRNRGHNYGYTF. The CDR3 DNA sequence: TGTGCCAGTAGTCCGCGAAACAGGGGGCACAACTATGGCTACACCTTC.

The chain uses TRBV4-1 and TRBJ2-2, with TRBD1 matching 7 bases. The ends lost 4 bases at V and 4 bases at J; junction bases unmatched: 3. CDR3 length: 14 amino acids. Germline V lookup: CDR1 MGHRA, CDR2 YSYEKL. The CDR3 DNA is TGCGCCAGCAGCCGGGACAGCTTCACCGGGGAGCTGTTTTTT. Protein sequence: CASSRDSFTGELFF.

This sequence joins TRBV30 and TRBJ2-1; possibly TRBD2 for D (6 bases). This CDR3 contains 13 residues. Germline-derived CDR1 and CDR2 are GTSNPN and SVGIG (reference sequence). The V gene lost 1 base and the J gene lost 14 bases, with 18 bases spanning the gap. The CDR3 DNA sequence: TGTGCCTGGAGTGGGTCGAAAACGGGAGTAGAGTTCTTC. Translating it yields CAWSGSKTGVEFF.

V gene TRBV7-2 combines with J gene TRBJ1-4; D unresolved. The CDR3 consists of 15 residues. Trimming cost V 1 base and J 0 bases, with 6 bases left between them. Germline V gene data show CDR1 as SGHTA and CDR2 as FQGNSA. CDR3 in DNA: TGTGCCAGCAGCTTAGATCTTGCAACTAATGAAAAACTGTTTTTT. Its translation is CASSLDLATNEKLFF.

V usage is TRBV10-3 and J usage is TRBJ2-7; TRBD2 agrees at 7 bases. CDR3 length equals 13 residues. V gave up 10 bases and J gave up 6 bases; unmatched junction bases: 12. Germline CDR1 is ENHRY and CDR2 is SYGVKD. The CDR3 loop reads CATQQRDVGEQYF. DNA of the CDR3: TGTGCCACCCAACAGCGGGATGTGGGCGAGCAGTACTTC.

The chain joins TRBV6-5 to TRBJ1-1; D remains unclear. V was pared by 0 bases and J by 1 base, with 6 bases between. The germline gives CDR1 MNHEY, CDR2 SVGAGI. The CDR3 contains 14 residues. The CDR3 reads CASSYSGSNTEAFF. CDR3 nucleotides: TGTGCCAGCAGTTACTCCGGGTCGAACACTGAAGCTTTCTTT.

V usage is TRBV11-3 and J usage is TRBJ1-2; no reliable D call. With 1 base removed from V and 0 bases from J, the gap between germline ends came to 6 bases. Germline CDR1 and CDR2: SGHNT and YENEEA. The CDR3 contains 14 residues. The CDR3 region is CASSLGEANYGYTF. DNA for the CDR3: TGTGCCAGCAGCTTAGGAGAAGCTAACTATGGCTACACCTTC.

The genes are TRBV28 and TRBJ1-5; 7 bases line up with TRBD1. The V gene's germline CDR1 is MDHEN and CDR2 SYDVKM. There are 16 residues in the CDR3. V trimming: 6 bases; J trimming: 1 base; junction bases outside the gene matches: 9. DNA for the CDR3: TGTGCCAGCAGAGGAGAGGGGGCCCGAAGCAATCAGCCCCAGCATTTT. As protein: CASRGEGARSNQPQHF.

This rearrangement joins TRBV7-2 to TRBJ2-3; D is ambiguous. The germline gives CDR1 SGHTA, CDR2 FQGNSA. The CDR3 runs to 13 residues. With 5 bases removed from V and 1 base from J, the gap between germline ends came to 7 bases. The CDR3 loop reads CASSPLGTDTQYF. The CDR3 DNA follows: TGTGCCAGCAGCCCCCTCGGCACAGATACGCAGTATTTT.

The J gene is TRBJ1-3, the V gene TRBV19; D unclear. The V end was cut by 6 bases, the J end by 2 bases, with 20 bases between. CDR3 length: 17 residues. The germline V gene encodes CDR1 LNHDA and CDR2 SQIVND (reference sequence). The CDR3 spells CASSSHPQVMAGNTIYF. In DNA, the CDR3 is TGTGCCAGTAGCTCCCACCCTCAGGTGATGGCTGGAAACACCATATATTTT.

V gene TRBV3-1 (or the pseudogene TRBV3-2) combines with J gene TRBJ1-6; perhaps TRBD1 as D (5 bases). V lost 0 bases and J 6 bases, leaving 9 bases between the germline ends. Per germline, CDR1 LGHDT and CDR2 YNNKEL (reference sequence). This CDR3 contains 15 residues. CDR3 region: CASSQDRQGNSPLHF. The CDR3 nucleotides are TGTGCCAGCAGCCAAGATAGGCAGGGTAATTCACCCCTCCACTTT.

The chain has TRBV7-9 and TRBJ2-2; D gene unclear. Trimming took off 2 bases at V and 6 bases at J, with 7 bases between the two ends. CDR3 length equals 13 residues. The germline gives CDR1 SEHNR, CDR2 FQNEAQ (reference sequence). CDR3 coding DNA: TGTGCCAGCAGCTTATTAACATCCGGGGAGCTGTTTTTT. Its protein product is CASSLLTSGELFF.

This clone was detected a few times. This rearrangement joins TRBV24-1 to TRBJ1-1; D ambiguous. The V gene lost 7 bases and the J gene lost 4 bases, with 12 bases spanning the gap. The CDR3 has 13 amino acids. Germline V gene data show CDR1 as KGHDR and CDR2 as SFDVKD. This chain's CDR3 is CATRGLRSTEAFF. The CDR3, as DNA: TGTGCCACCAGGGGTCTGAGGAGCACTGAAGCTTTCTTT.

J is TRBJ2-6 and V is TRBV30; no definite D call. Germline assignment: CDR1 GTSNPN and CDR2 SVGIG (reference sequence). The V and J ends lost 2 bases and 4 bases respectively, with 9 bases between them. The length of the CDR3 is 14 residues. CDR3 sequence: CAWSPGTGANVLTF. The DNA for the CDR3 is TGTGCCTGGAGTCCGGGTACCGGGGCCAACGTCCTGACTTTC.

This chain joins TRBV9 and TRBJ2-1, with 11 bases that match TRBD2. There are 15 residues in the CDR3. V lost 0 bases and J lost 8; bases outside the gene matches: 4. The germline gives CDR1 SGDLS, CDR2 YYNGEE. DNA for the CDR3: TGTGCCAGCAGCGTAGACGGACTAGCGGGCTATGAGCAGTTCTTC. Translation: CASSVDGLAGYEQFF.

This sequence joins TRBV5-1 and TRBJ2-1; perhaps TRBD2 as D (6 bases). Germline-derived CDR1 and CDR2 are SGHRS and YFSETQ. V shed 0 bases and J shed 2 bases, with 9 bases lying between them. The CDR3 length is 15 residues. CDR3 amino acids: CASSLESGAYNEQFF. CDR3 in DNA: TGCGCCAGCAGCTTGGAATCGGGGGCCTACAATGAGCAGTTCTTC. Looking up the rest from reference TRBV5-1 and TRBJ2-1 gives the full variable domain: KAGVTQTPRYLIKTRGQQVTLSCSPISGHRSVSWYQQTPGQGLQFLFEYFSETQRNKGNFPGRFSGRQFSNSRSEMNVSTLELGDSALYLCASSLESGAYNEQFFGPGTRLTVL.

This sequence joins TRBV29-1 and TRBJ2-7; 7 nucleotides line up with TRBD1. V lost 3 bases, J lost 10 bases, and 9 bases stayed unmatched. The CDR3 is made up of 12 amino acids. Germline loops: CDR1 SQVTM, CDR2 ANQGSEA. The CDR3 coding sequence is TGCAGCGTTGAGGCCCAAGGACAGGTACAGTACTTC. Protein product: CSVEAQGQVQYF.

This clone has only one observation. The chain uses TRBV5-1 and TRBJ2-1; possibly TRBD2 for D (6 bases). Trimming removed 4 bases from V and 2 bases from J, with 13 bases in between. The CDR3 contains 15 residues. Germline V CDR1 and CDR2: SGHRS, YFSETQ. The CDR3 DNA is TGCGCCAGCAGCGTTAGCGGCCCCACCTACAATGAGCAGTTCTTC. Translating it yields CASSVSGPTYNEQFF.